Each of the 22 T cell receptor beta chains below was sequenced from the same sample in a study of Ad26.COV2.S vaccination and SARS-CoV-2 variants. Data came from immunoSEQ multiplex PCR; TCRdb stores just in-frame clones and leaves some out. The table records 300,000 to 450,000 clones, about 90% of them present only once. The sample was peripheral blood, taken after recovery from COVID-19. The receptors shown here come from a human donor who had recovered from COVID-19.

This chain connects TRBV5-8 to TRBJ1-5, with D unclear. The V end was cut by 0 bases, the J end by 4 bases, with 11 bases between. Germline V gene lookup returns CDR1 SGHTS and CDR2 YDEGEE. CDR3 size: 15 residues. In DNA form, the CDR3 reads TGTGCCAGCAGCTTGGCCGTAGCATCTAATCAGCCCCAGCATTTT. It codes for CASSLAVASNQPQHF. The full variable domain, its missing parts supplied by reference TRBV5-8 and TRBJ1-5, is EAGVTQSPTHLIKTRGQQATLRCSPISGHTSVYWYQQALGLGLQFLLWYDEGEERNRGNFPPRFSGRQFPNYSSELNVNALELEDSALYLCASSLAVASNQPQHFGDGTRLSIL.

V gene TRBV7-9 combines with J gene TRBJ1-6; no clear D gene. Germline values: CDR1 SEHNR, CDR2 FQNEAQ (reference sequence). The CDR3 runs 14 residues. V was trimmed by 7 bases and J by 5 bases, leaving 12 bases between them. The CDR3: CASTQGRNNSPLHF. The DNA of the CDR3 is TGTGCCAGCACCCAAGGGAGAAATAATTCACCCCTCCACTTT. The full variable domain, completed using reference TRBV7-9 and TRBJ1-6, is DTGVSQNPRHKITKRGQNVTFRCDPISEHNRLYWYRQTLGQGPEFLTYFQNEAQLEKSRLLSDRFSAERPKGSFSTLEIQRTEQGDSAMYLCASTQGRNNSPLHFGNGTRLTVT.

This clone occurred once. This rearrangement joins TRBV9 to TRBJ2-1; D remains unclear. Looked up from germline, CDR1 is SGDLS and CDR2 is YYNGEE. V was clipped by 0 bases and J by 8 bases, with 18 bases between them. CDR3 length: 16 amino acids. CDR3 residues: CASSVGYGAPRDEQFF. In DNA, the CDR3 is TGTGCCAGCAGCGTAGGTTACGGCGCCCCTAGGGATGAGCAGTTCTTC.

V gene TRBV15 combines with J gene TRBJ2-7; 7 bases align to TRBD1. The CDR3 extends over 14 amino acids. CDR1 LNHNV and CDR2 YYDKDF come from the germline V gene (reference sequence). Trimming took 2 bases from V and 0 from J; bases not matched to a gene: 1. CDR3 DNA: TGTGCCACCAGCAGACGGGACAGCTCCTACGAGCAGTACTTC. It translates to CATSRRDSSYEQYF. Full variable domain (missing parts from reference TRBV15 and TRBJ2-7): DAMVIQNPRYQVTQFGKPVTLSCSQTLNHNVMYWYQQKSSQAPKLLFHYYDKDFNNEADTPDNFQSRRPNTSFCFLDIRSPGLGDTAMYLCATSRRDSSYEQYFGPGTRLTVT.

This chain joins TRBV5-1 and TRBJ2-7; 12 bases agree with TRBD2. Losses at the gene ends were 1 base for V and 1 base for J; bases not matched to a gene: 9. The CDR3 loop spans 18 amino acids. The V gene's germline CDR1 is SGHRS and CDR2 YFSETQ. The CDR3 coding sequence is TGCGCCAGCAGCTTGTATGGCCTAGCGGGGGGGCCTTCCTACGAGCAGTACTTC. Translation gives CASSLYGLAGGPSYEQYF.

The chain carries TRBV5-1 and TRBJ1-6; D may be TRBD1 (6 bases). Trimming stripped 2 bases from V and 9 bases from J, with 15 bases between. Germline lookup yields CDR1 SGHRS and CDR2 YFSETQ. This CDR3 is built from 15 residues. In DNA form, the CDR3 reads TGCGCCAGCAGCTTCCAAACAGGGACTGGTTCACCCCTCCACTTT. Translated: CASSFQTGTGSPLHF.

The V and J genes are TRBV2 and TRBJ1-1, with TRBD1 as a possible D gene (5 bases). CDR1 is SNHLY, CDR2 FYNNEI, per germline. Trimming removed 4 bases from V and 7 bases from J, with 13 bases in between. The CDR3 is made up of 13 amino acids. CDR3 in amino acids: CASSGDFKGEAFF. The CDR3 DNA reads as TGTGCCAGCAGTGGGGACTTTAAGGGTGAAGCTTTCTTT.

This chain uses TRBV10-3 with TRBJ2-5; the match to TRBD2 covers 9 bases. This CDR3 is built from 15 residues. Germline values: CDR1 ENHRY, CDR2 SYGVKD. The V segment lost 2 bases and the J segment 7 bases; nucleotides outside the gene matches: 8. The CDR3 here is CAISERSGGPRTQYF. DNA for the CDR3: TGTGCCATCAGTGAGCGTAGCGGGGGCCCCCGGACCCAGTACTTC.

This chain connects TRBV7-9 to TRBJ2-5; no clear D. Trimming stripped 5 bases from V and 0 bases from J, with 16 bases between. This CDR3 has 16 amino acids. Germline CDR1 is SEHNR and CDR2 is FQNEAQ (reference sequence). The CDR3 coding sequence is TGTGCCAGCAGCCCACTAACTTCCGGGTACCAAGAGACCCAGTACTTC. Translating gives CASSPLTSGYQETQYF. Full variable domain (missing parts from reference TRBV7-9 and TRBJ2-5): DTGVSQNPRHKITKRGQNVTFRCDPISEHNRLYWYRQTLGQGPEFLTYFQNEAQLEKSRLLSDRFSAERPKGSFSTLEIQRTEQGDSAMYLCASSPLTSGYQETQYFGPGTRLLVL.

The genes are TRBV27 and TRBJ2-7; D unclear. Between the trimmed V and J ends, which lost 0 bases and 4 bases, there was a span of 7 bases. Germline loops: CDR1 MNHEY, CDR2 SMNVEV (reference sequence). The CDR3 covers 13 residues. The CDR3 is CASSLSSHYEQYF. The CDR3 nucleotides are TGTGCCAGCAGTTTATCGTCCCATTACGAGCAGTACTTC.

The chain joins TRBV7-9 to TRBJ1-3; D is perhaps TRBD1 (5 bases). The V and J ends lost 6 bases and 3 bases respectively, with 21 bases between them. CDR3 length: 17 residues. Germline CDR1 is SEHNR and CDR2 is FQNEAQ (reference sequence). Here the CDR3 DNA reads TGTGCCAGCAGTTCCCCCCTCCGGGGGTCCTATGGAAACACCATATATTTT. Its translation is CASSSPLRGSYGNTIYF.

The V gene is TRBV5-4, the J gene TRBJ2-5; the D call may be TRBD1 or TRBD2 (5 bases each). The V gene's germline CDR1 is SGHNT and CDR2 YYREEE (reference sequence). V lost 4 bases and J 3 bases, leaving 16 bases between the germline ends. The CDR3 is 15 amino acids. CDR3 loop: CASSLLGGPEETQYF. CDR3 DNA sequence: TGTGCCAGCAGCCTCCTTGGGGGACCCGAAGAGACCCAGTACTTC.

V usage is TRBV7-3 and J usage is TRBJ2-2, with D possibly called TRBD1 or TRBD2 (5 bases each). Trimming cost V 5 bases and J 2 bases, with 12 bases left between them. The CDR3 runs to 15 residues. Germline V gene lookup returns CDR1 SGHTA and CDR2 FQGTGA. In nucleotides, the CDR3 is TGTGCCAGCAGCCCGGGGACCCATAACACCGGGGAGCTGTTTTTT. Residues: CASSPGTHNTGELFF.

The gene calls are TRBV7-9 and TRBJ1-1, with D possibly TRBD1 on 6 matching bases. This CDR3 is built from 13 residues. CDR1 and CDR2 from the germline V gene are SEHNR and FQNEAQ (reference sequence). V lost 1 base to trimming and J lost 4 bases, with 7 bases between them. In nucleotides, the CDR3 is TGTGCCAGCAGCTTAGGGACAGTCACTGAAGCTTTCTTT. Translated, it gives CASSLGTVTEAFF.

The CDR3 DNA reads TGTGCCAGCAGTGAAATTGGTCAGAACACTGAAGCTTTCTTT. It is translated as CASSEIGQNTEAFF. V gene TRBV2 combines with J gene TRBJ1-1; the D is unclear. Between the trimmed V and J ends, which lost 2 bases and 1 base, there was a span of 8 bases. Germline V CDR1 and CDR2: SNHLY, FYNNEI. This CDR3 has 14 residues.

This sequence joins TRBV2 and TRBJ1-5, with 7 nucleotides matching TRBD1. The CDR3 covers 15 residues. Germline V lookup: CDR1 SNHLY, CDR2 FYNNEI. V was clipped by 6 bases and J by 6 bases; unmatched bases: 11. The CDR3 here is CASRETGSEGQPQHF. For the CDR3, the DNA is TGTGCCAGCAGGGAGACAGGGTCGGAGGGTCAGCCCCAGCATTTT.

The chain recombines TRBV5-6 with TRBJ2-7; D remains unclear. Germline values: CDR1 SGHDT, CDR2 YYEEEE. The V and J ends lost 2 bases and 5 bases respectively, with 11 bases between them. The CDR3 spans 13 residues. The CDR3 loop reads CASSFQVRNEQYF. The CDR3 region has the DNA TGTGCCAGCAGCTTCCAGGTTCGGAACGAGCAGTACTTC.

The chain couples TRBV4-3 to TRBJ2-3, with 11 bases fitting TRBD1. Germline V gene lookup returns CDR1 LGHNA and CDR2 YSLEER. The CDR3 is 18 residues long. With 4 bases clipped from V and 3 bases from J, the junction kept 12 bases outside the gene matches. The CDR3 DNA reads as TGCGCCAGCAGCCGACAATCAGTCGGGACAGGGGGAACAGATACGCAGTATTTT. This encodes CASSRQSVGTGGTDTQYF.

With respect to this clone: Distinct nucleotide sequences in the sample also encode this CDR3. The chain uses TRBV5-4 and TRBJ2-1; TRBD1 aligns across 9 bases. The trim removed 4 bases at V and 6 bases at J, leaving 2 bases unmatched. From germline, CDR1 is SGHNT and CDR2 YYREEE (reference sequence). The CDR3 covers 13 residues. The CDR3 DNA reads TGTGCCAGCAGCCCGACAGGGGGCAATGAGCAGTTCTTC. Translated, it gives CASSPTGGNEQFF. The full variable domain, its missing parts supplied by reference TRBV5-4 and TRBJ2-1, is ETGVTQSPTHLIKTRGQQVTLRCSSQSGHNTVSWYQQALGQGPQFIFQYYREEENGRGNFPPRFSGLQFPNYSSELNVNALELDDSALYLCASSPTGGNEQFFGPGTRLTVL.

The rearrangement joins TRBV2 to TRBJ1-1; maybe TRBD1 (5 bases). The germline gives CDR1 SNHLY, CDR2 FYNNEI. The germline V and J ends were trimmed by 7 bases and 6 bases, with 9 bases remaining between them. The CDR3 is made up of 11 amino acids. CDR3 loop: CASKGLAEAFF. CDR3 nucleotide sequence: TGTGCCAGCAAGGGGTTGGCTGAAGCTTTCTTT.

This clone was observed a single time. The chain joins TRBV5-1 to TRBJ1-1; no clear D gene. The CDR3 length is 11 residues. Germline CDR1 and CDR2: SGHRS and YFSETQ. The V and J ends lost 5 bases and 6 bases respectively, with 8 bases between them. CDR3 region: CASRLGSEAFF. The CDR3 DNA reads as TGCGCCAGCAGGCTAGGGTCTGAAGCTTTCTTT.

Comment on this clone: Other nucleotide sequences from this sample produce the same CDR3. The chain couples TRBV9 to TRBJ2-5; possibly TRBD1 or TRBD2 for D (5 bases each). V was pared by 1 base and J by 0 bases, with 7 bases between. Germline V CDR1 and CDR2: SGDLS, YYNGEE. The CDR3 has 14 residues. The CDR3 DNA reads as TGTGCCAGCAGCGTACGAGGGGACCAAGAGACCCAGTACTTC. Its protein product is CASSVRGDQETQYF.